This TCR beta chain is drawn from a study of cytomegalovirus exposure and HLA in healthy donors. Overall study context: A later analysis reported the same platform for the roughly 120 validation repertoires and the roughly 700 first-cohort repertoires.

To note about this clone: The target antigen is unknown.

Germline CDR1 SGHDT, CDR2 YYEEEE. The CDR3 consists of 15 residues. With 6 bases removed from V and 3 bases from J, the gap between germline ends came to 15 bases. Study-level findings and limits: Confirmation was obtained in vitro that a few CMV-associated chains are specific for CMV antigens. There were under 200 TCR beta chains listed as cytomegalovirus-associated.

Profiled with immunoSEQ multiplex PCR; TCRdb holds only in-frame clones, not every one. In the table there are more than 70,000 clones, about 95% of which are singletons. While the first cohort had around 700 subjects, the donors belonged to the separate validation cohort of roughly 120 subjects. The TCR sequence derives from a woman aged 18-29 years in good health and CMV-seronegative. Material: PBMCs. V gene TRBV5-6 combines with J gene TRBJ2-2, with D tentatively TRBD1 (6 bases). CDR3 loop: CASTDLGADTGELFF. CDR3 DNA sequence: TGTGCCAGCACCGATTTGGGGGCCGACACCGGGGAGCTGTTTTTT.